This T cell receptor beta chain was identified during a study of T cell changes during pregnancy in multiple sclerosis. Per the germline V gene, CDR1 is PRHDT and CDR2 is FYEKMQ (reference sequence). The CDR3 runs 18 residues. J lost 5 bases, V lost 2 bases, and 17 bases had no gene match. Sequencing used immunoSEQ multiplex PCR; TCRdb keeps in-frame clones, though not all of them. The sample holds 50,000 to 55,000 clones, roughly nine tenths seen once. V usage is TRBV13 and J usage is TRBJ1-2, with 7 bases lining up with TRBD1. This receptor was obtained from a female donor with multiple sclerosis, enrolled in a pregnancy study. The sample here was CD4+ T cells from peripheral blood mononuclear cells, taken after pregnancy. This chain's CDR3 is CASSLLGIGTGDGYGYTF. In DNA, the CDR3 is TGTGCCAGCAGCTTACTAGGGATCGGCACAGGGGACGGGTATGGCTACACCTTC.